This T cell receptor (beta chain) was recorded in a study of T-cell memory formation after mild COVID-19. For the study at large: Clusters of TCRs were largely donor specific. Study-level findings and limits: Mostly located in CM and EM were contracting CD4+ clones, with contracting CD8+ clones located in EMRA.

This clonotype was counted once. As yet, its antigen is unknown. The CDR3 is 17 amino acids. Trimming took 2 bases from V and 4 from J, leaving 20 bases between them. Germline-derived CDR1 and CDR2 are MNHNS and SASEGT. With constant-segment primers, 5'RACE yielded cDNA libraries of TCR alpha and TCR beta that carried sample barcodes and UMIs. TCRdb reanalysed the 5' RACE reads using MiXCR and keeps one entry per CDR3 protein. The sample contains roughly 480,000 distinct CDR3 sequences, about 23% of which appear only once. The origin of this receptor is an adult woman who had mild COVID-19 (a few samples of this study predate the infection). Cell type and time point are not known. The chain carries TRBV6-1 and TRBJ1-2; tentative D call: TRBD1 (5 bases). Sequencing was performed on PBMCs or a T cell subset sorted from them (not recorded which). CDR3 region: CASSESGVVGAPYGYTF. The DNA for the CDR3 is TGTGCCAGCAGTGAATCGGGGGTAGTAGGGGCCCCCTATGGCTACACCTTC.